This T cell receptor (beta chain) was profiled in a study of CD8 T cells in ankylosing spondylitis. Study observations and caveats: Eight highly homologous variants formed a TCR beta motif that appeared characteristic of ankylosing spondylitis blood.

This clonotype has just a few counts. What it binds is unknown. From germline, CDR1 is MNHNS and CDR2 SASEGT. The V and J ends lost 8 bases and 1 base respectively, with 18 bases between them. The CDR3 extends over 15 amino acids. Each CDR3 protein gets one entry after TCRdb re-called the 5' RACE reads with MiXCR. The sample comprises more than 150,000 distinct CDR3 sequences, approximately 12% of which are singletons, and approximately 11% rests with the top ten. The sequencing sample was made of blood, either unsorted or a sorted T cell fraction (not recorded which). This sequence joins TRBV6-1 and TRBJ2-7; no firm D call. The TCR was taken from a female donor with ankylosing spondylitis or in good health (not recorded which). CDR3 loop: CASGFASLRSYEQYF. The CDR3 region has the DNA TGTGCCAGCGGATTTGCCAGTTTAAGGTCCTACGAGCAGTACTTC.